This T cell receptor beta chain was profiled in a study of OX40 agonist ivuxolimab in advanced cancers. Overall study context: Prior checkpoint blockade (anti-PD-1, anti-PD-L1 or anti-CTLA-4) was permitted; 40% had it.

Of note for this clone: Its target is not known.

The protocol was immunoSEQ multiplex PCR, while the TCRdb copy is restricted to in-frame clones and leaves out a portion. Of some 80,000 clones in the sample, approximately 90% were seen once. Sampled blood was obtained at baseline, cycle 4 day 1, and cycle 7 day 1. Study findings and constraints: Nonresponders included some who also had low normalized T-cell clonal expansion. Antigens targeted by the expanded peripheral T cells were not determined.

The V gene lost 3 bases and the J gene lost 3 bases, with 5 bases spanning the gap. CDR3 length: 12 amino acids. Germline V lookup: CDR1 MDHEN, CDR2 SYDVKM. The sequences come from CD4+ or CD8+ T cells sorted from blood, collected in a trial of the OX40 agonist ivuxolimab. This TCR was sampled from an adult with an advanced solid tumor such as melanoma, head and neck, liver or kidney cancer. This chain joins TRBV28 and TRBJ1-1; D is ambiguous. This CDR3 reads CASSFGDTEAFF. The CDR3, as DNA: TGTGCCAGCAGTTTTGGGGACACTGAAGCTTTCTTT.